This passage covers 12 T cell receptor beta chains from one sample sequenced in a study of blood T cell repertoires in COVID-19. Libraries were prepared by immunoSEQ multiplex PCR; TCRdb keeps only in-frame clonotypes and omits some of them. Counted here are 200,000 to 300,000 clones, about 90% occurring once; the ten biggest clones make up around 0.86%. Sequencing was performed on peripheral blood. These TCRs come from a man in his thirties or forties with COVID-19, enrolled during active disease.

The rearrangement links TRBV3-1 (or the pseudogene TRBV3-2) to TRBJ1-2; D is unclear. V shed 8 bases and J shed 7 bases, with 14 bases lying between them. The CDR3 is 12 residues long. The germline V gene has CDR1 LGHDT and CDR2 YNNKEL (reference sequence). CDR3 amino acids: CASSPMGSGYTF. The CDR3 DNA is TGTGCCAGCTCCCCCATGGGCTCTGGCTACACCTTC.

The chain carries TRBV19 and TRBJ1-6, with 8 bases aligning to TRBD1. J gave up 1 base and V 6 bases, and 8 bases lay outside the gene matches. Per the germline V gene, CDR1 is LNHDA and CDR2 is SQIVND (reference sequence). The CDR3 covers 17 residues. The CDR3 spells CASSIGQGRSYNSPLHF. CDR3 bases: TGTGCCAGTAGCATCGGACAGGGAAGGTCCTATAATTCACCCCTCCACTTT.

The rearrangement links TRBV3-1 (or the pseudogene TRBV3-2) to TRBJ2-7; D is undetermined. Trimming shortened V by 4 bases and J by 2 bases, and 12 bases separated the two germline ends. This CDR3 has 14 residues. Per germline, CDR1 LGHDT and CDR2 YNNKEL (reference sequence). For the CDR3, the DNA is TGTGCCAGCAGCCCACGAGACAAGACCTACGAGCAGTACTTC. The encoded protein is CASSPRDKTYEQYF.

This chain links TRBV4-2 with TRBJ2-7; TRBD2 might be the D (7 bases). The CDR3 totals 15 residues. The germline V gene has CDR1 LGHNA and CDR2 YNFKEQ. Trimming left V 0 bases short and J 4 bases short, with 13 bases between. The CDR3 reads CASSQEGGGLYEQYF. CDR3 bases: TGTGCCAGCAGCCAAGAGGGCGGGGGCCTATACGAGCAGTACTTC.

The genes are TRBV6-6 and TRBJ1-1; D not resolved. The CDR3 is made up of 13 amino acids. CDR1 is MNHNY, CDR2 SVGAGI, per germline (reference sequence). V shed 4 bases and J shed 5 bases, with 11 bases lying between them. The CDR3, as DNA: TGTGCCAGCAGTTCCAACACCGGGACTGAAGCTTTCTTT. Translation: CASSSNTGTEAFF.

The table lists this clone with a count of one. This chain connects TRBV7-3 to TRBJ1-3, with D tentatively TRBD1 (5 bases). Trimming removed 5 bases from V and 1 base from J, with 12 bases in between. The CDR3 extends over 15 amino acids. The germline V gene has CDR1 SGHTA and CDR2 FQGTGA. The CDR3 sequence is CASSPDISSGNTIYF. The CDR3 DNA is TGTGCCAGCAGCCCGGACATCTCGTCTGGAAACACCATATATTTT.

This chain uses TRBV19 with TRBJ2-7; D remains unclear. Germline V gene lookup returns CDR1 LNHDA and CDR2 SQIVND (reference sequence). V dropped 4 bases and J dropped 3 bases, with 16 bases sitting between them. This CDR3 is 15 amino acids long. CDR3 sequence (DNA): TGTGCCAGTAGTACCGCAACTCCCAGGATCTACGAGCAGTACTTC. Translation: CASSTATPRIYEQYF.

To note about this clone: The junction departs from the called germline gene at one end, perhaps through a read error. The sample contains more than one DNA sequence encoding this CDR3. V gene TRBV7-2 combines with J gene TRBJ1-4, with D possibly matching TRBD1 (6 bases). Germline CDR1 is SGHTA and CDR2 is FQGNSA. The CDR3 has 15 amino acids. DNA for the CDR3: TGTGCTAGCAGCCCCCAATACACAGGGAGTGAAAAACTGTTTTTT. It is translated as CASSPQYTGSEKLFF. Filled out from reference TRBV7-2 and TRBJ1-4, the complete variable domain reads GAGVSQSPSNKVTEKGKDVELRCDPISGHTALYWYRQSLGQGLEFLIYFQGNSAPDKSGLPSDRFSAERTGGSVSTLTIQRTQQEDSAVYLCASSPQYTGSEKLFFGSGTQLSVL.

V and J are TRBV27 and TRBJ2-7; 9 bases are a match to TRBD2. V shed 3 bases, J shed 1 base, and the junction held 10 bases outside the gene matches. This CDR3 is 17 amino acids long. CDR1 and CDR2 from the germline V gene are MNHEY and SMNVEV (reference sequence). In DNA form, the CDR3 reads TGTGCCAGCAGTTTGGCCCCACTAGCGGGCTTATCCTACGAGCAGTACTTC. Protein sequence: CASSLAPLAGLSYEQYF.

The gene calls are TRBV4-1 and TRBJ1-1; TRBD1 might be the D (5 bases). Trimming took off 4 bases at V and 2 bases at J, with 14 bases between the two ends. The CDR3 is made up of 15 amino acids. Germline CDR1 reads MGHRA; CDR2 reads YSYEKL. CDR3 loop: CASSPRTITNTEAFF. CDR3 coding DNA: TGCGCCAGCAGCCCCCGGACAATTACAAACACTGAAGCTTTCTTT.

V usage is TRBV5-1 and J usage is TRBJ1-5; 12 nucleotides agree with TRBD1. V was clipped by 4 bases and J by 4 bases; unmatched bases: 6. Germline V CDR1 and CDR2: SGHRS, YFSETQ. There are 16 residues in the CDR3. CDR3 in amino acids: CASSPGTGGRNQPQHF. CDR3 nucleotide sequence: TGCGCCAGCAGCCCAGGGACAGGGGGCCGAAATCAGCCCCAGCATTTT.

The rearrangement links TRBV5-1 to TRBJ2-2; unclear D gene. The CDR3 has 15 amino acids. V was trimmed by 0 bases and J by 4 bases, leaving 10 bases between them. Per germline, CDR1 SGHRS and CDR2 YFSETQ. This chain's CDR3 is CASSLASGGTGELFF. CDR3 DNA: TGCGCCAGCAGCTTGGCCTCAGGTGGCACCGGGGAGCTGTTTTTT.